These 28 T cell receptor beta chains came from one sample sequenced in a study of T cell clonotyping in hematopoietic cell transplantation. The repertoire was sequenced with immunoSEQ multiplex PCR; TCRdb's copy has only in-frame clones and lacks some. The table lists 7,500 to 9,500 clones, 65% to 90% of them singletons. Sequenced material: PBMCs, taken 180 days after allogeneic stem cell transplant. Receptors originate from a female patient between 30 and 39 years old who had an allogeneic stem cell transplant, so the T cells may come from the graft donor. Some clones in this sample may be carry-over from other donors' samples.

The rearrangement joins TRBV4-1 to TRBJ2-3; D unresolved. This CDR3 spans 16 amino acids. V lost 4 bases, J lost 6 bases, and 20 bases lay in between. Germline values: CDR1 MGHRA, CDR2 YSYEKL. The CDR3 nucleotides are TGCGCCAGCAGCCCCCGGGCGCTTATAACCGGGGATACGCAGTATTTT. Protein sequence: CASSPRALITGDTQYF.

This chain connects TRBV25-1 to TRBJ1-1; D is undetermined. The germline CDR1 and CDR2 sequences are MGHDK and SYGVNS. This CDR3 spans 11 amino acids. V dropped 5 bases and J dropped 11 bases, with 12 bases sitting between them. DNA of the CDR3: TGTGCCAGCAGTTTGAGAGGGAGGGCTTTCTTT. Translated: CASSLRGRAFF.

This chain joins TRBV12-5 and TRBJ1-2; unclear D gene. Trimming stripped 0 bases from V and 7 bases from J, with 9 bases between. Germline loops: CDR1 LGHNT, CDR2 FRNRAP. There are 13 residues in the CDR3. CDR3 in amino acids: CASGLVQKGGYTF. The CDR3 DNA reads as TGTGCTAGTGGTTTGGTACAAAAGGGTGGCTACACCTTC.

The V and J genes are TRBV5-6 and TRBJ1-5, with D unclear. Germline values: CDR1 SGHDT, CDR2 YYEEEE. V was clipped by 0 bases and J by 7 bases, with 11 bases between them. This CDR3 comprises 14 residues. Written as DNA, the CDR3 is TGTGCCAGCAGCTTGGCCGGCGGAGGCCAGCCCCAGCATTTT. Amino acid sequence: CASSLAGGGQPQHF.

This chain connects TRBV5-1 to TRBJ2-7, with 10 bases fitting TRBD2. This CDR3 is built from 14 residues. Germline loops: CDR1 SGHRS, CDR2 YFSETQ. Trimming removed 2 bases from V and 6 bases from J; junction bases left unmatched: 5. Here the CDR3 reads CASSFSGGILEQYF. The CDR3 nucleotides are TGCGCCAGCAGCTTTAGCGGGGGGATCCTCGAGCAGTACTTC.

The CDR3 here is CASSRFDRGSAASYNEQFF. CDR3 DNA sequence: TGTGCCAGCAGCCGGTTTGACCGGGGGTCGGCCGCCTCCTACAATGAGCAGTTCTTC. V usage is TRBV11-3 and J usage is TRBJ2-1, with D possibly matching TRBD2 (6 bases). Per the germline V gene, CDR1 is SGHNT and CDR2 is YENEEA. The CDR3 is 19 residues long. The V and J ends lost 5 bases and 0 bases respectively, with 23 bases between them.

The genes are TRBV7-3 and TRBJ2-6; either TRBD1 or TRBD2 may fit D (5 bases each). The germline V gene has CDR1 SGHTA and CDR2 FQGTGA. The CDR3 length is 15 residues. The V gene lost 4 bases and the J gene lost 3 bases, with 10 bases spanning the gap. The chain's CDR3 is CASSSSGLGANVLTF. In DNA form, the CDR3 reads TGTGCCAGCAGCTCTTCGGGGCTTGGGGCCAACGTCCTGACTTTC.

The chain joins TRBV4-3 to TRBJ1-2; D gene unclear. V shed 4 bases and J shed 3 bases, with 15 bases lying between them. There are 15 residues in the CDR3. Per germline, CDR1 LGHNA and CDR2 YSLEER. CDR3 in DNA: TGCGCCAGCAGCCCCACGACTACCGGGTACTATGGCTACACCTTC. Translation gives CASSPTTTGYYGYTF.

The chain recombines TRBV7-2 with TRBJ1-6; D not resolved. Germline V gene lookup returns CDR1 SGHTA and CDR2 FQGNSA. Trimming removed 1 base at V and 8 bases at J, with 12 bases between. This CDR3 is 15 amino acids long. The CDR3 spells CASSLGEGSHSPLHF. The CDR3 DNA is TGTGCCAGCAGCTTAGGAGAAGGTTCTCATTCACCCCTCCACTTT.

The rearrangement uses TRBV7-2 and TRBJ1-5; D is possibly TRBD1 (6 bases). The CDR3 is 15 amino acids. V was shortened by 5 bases and J by 6 bases, with 17 bases between the two germline ends. Germline loops: CDR1 SGHTA, CDR2 FQGNSA. CDR3 nucleotides: TGTGCCAGCAGCCCCAAAACAGGGCCTGGTCAGCCCCAGCATTTT. It translates to CASSPKTGPGQPQHF.

This clone was seen only a few times. This chain uses TRBV14 with TRBJ2-7; D is tentatively TRBD1 or TRBD2 (5 bases each). Germline V gene lookup returns CDR1 SGHDN and CDR2 FVKESK. The germline V and J ends were trimmed by 5 bases and 6 bases, with 17 bases remaining between them. CDR3 size: 14 residues. CDR3 region: CASSTGPAAGEQYF. The CDR3 DNA sequence: TGTGCCAGCAGCACGGGACCCGCGGCGGGCGAGCAGTACTTC.

The gene calls are TRBV7-2 and TRBJ2-7; 8 bases are shared with TRBD2. The germline gives CDR1 SGHTA, CDR2 FQGNSA. With V trimmed by 0 bases and J by 2 bases, 6 bases remained unmatched. The CDR3 length is 16 residues. DNA for the CDR3: TGTGCCAGCAGCTTAGCTTCGGGGGGGCCTCCCTACGAGCAGTACTTC. Residues: CASSLASGGPPYEQYF. The full variable domain, in which reference TRBV7-2 and TRBJ2-7 provide the parts outside the CDR3, is GAGVSQSPSNKVTEKGKDVELRCDPISGHTALYWYRQSLGQGLEFLIYFQGNSAPDKSGLPSDRFSAERTGGSVSTLTIQRTQQEDSAVYLCASSLASGGPPYEQYFGPGTRLTVT.

The chain carries TRBV7-2 and TRBJ2-5, with D unclear. The CDR3 has 12 amino acids. V was pared by 2 bases and J by 4 bases, with 5 bases between. The germline V gene has CDR1 SGHTA and CDR2 FQGNSA. The CDR3 sequence is CASSLSLETQYF. DNA of the CDR3: TGTGCCAGCAGCTTAAGTTTAGAGACCCAGTACTTC.

V and J are TRBV6-4 and TRBJ2-5, with no clear D. V lost 4 bases, J lost 7 bases, and 7 bases lay in between. The CDR3 is 11 amino acids. In germline, CDR1 is MRHNA, CDR2 SNTAGT. In DNA, the CDR3 is TGTGCCAGCAGTGTCGGACGGACCCAGTACTTC. Protein: CASSVGRTQYF.

V is TRBV18 and J is TRBJ1-1, with no clear D. The germline V gene has CDR1 KGHSH and CDR2 LQKENI. The CDR3 length is 14 residues. Trimming removed 3 bases from V and 1 base from J, with 9 bases in between. In DNA form, the CDR3 reads TGTGCCAGCTCACCCCTGGGTCCGAACACTGAAGCTTTCTTT. Amino acids: CASSPLGPNTEAFF. The full variable domain, with the rest looked up from reference TRBV18 and TRBJ1-1, is NAGVMQNPRHLVRRRGQEARLRCSPMKGHSHVYWYRQLPEEGLKFMVYLQKENIIDESGMPKERFSAEFPKEGPSILRIQQVVRGDSAAYFCASSPLGPNTEAFFGQGTRLTVV.

The genes are TRBV7-2 and TRBJ1-2; D may be TRBD1 (5 bases). V was pared by 5 bases and J by 4 bases, with 11 bases between. The CDR3 sequence is 13 residues long. Germline V gene sequence: CDR1 SGHTA, CDR2 FQGNSA. CDR3 nucleotides: TGTGCCAGCAGCCCGACGGGGGTCTATGGCTACACCTTC. It yields the protein CASSPTGVYGYTF.

The CDR3 sequence is CATSSHTGQGGNSPLHF. The CDR3 region has the DNA TGTGCCACCAGCAGTCACACTGGACAGGGTGGTAATTCACCCCTCCACTTT. V is TRBV15 and J is TRBJ1-6, with 8 bases identical to TRBD1. V was pared by 3 bases and J by 6 bases, with 10 bases of the junction left unmatched. The CDR3 has 17 residues. Germline V gene lookup returns CDR1 LNHNV and CDR2 YYDKDF (reference sequence).

The genes are TRBV30 and TRBJ2-5; TRBD1 matches at 10 bases. The J call may not be correct, given that the DNA end is closer to TRBJ2-7. Germline V lookup: CDR1 GTSNPN, CDR2 SVGIG (reference sequence). CDR3 length equals 15 residues. Here the CDR3 reads CAWAALGQGMYEQYF. The CDR3 DNA reads as TGTGCCTGGGCTGCCCTGGGACAGGGGATGTACGAGCAGTACTTC.

This clone is a singleton in its sample. This chain links TRBV4-3 with TRBJ2-7; D may be TRBD1 (5 bases). This CDR3 contains 16 residues. The V gene lost 0 bases and the J gene lost 6 bases, with 18 bases spanning the gap. The germline V gene has CDR1 LGHNA and CDR2 YSLEER. The CDR3 spells CASSQEFRQGISEQYF. DNA for the CDR3: TGCGCCAGCAGCCAAGAATTCCGGCAGGGAATAAGCGAGCAGTACTTC.

The CDR3 protein is CAISESGTPIKGGEQYF. The CDR3 region has the DNA TGTGCCATCAGTGAATCCGGGACACCCATTAAGGGGGGGGAGCAGTACTTC. The V gene is TRBV10-3, the J gene TRBJ2-7; D is perhaps TRBD2 (7 bases). Germline V gene lookup returns CDR1 ENHRY and CDR2 SYGVKD. The V and J ends lost 3 bases and 7 bases respectively, with 25 bases between them. The CDR3 spans 17 residues.

The chain is built from TRBV18 and TRBJ1-4; no clear D. Trimming left V 2 bases short and J 3 bases short, with 7 bases between. CDR1 is KGHSH, CDR2 LQKENI, per germline. The CDR3 contains 14 residues. The CDR3 DNA sequence: TGTGCCAGCTCACCAGTCTCGGCTAATGAAAAACTGTTTTTT. Amino acid sequence: CASSPVSANEKLFF.

This clone was detected only a few times. This chain uses TRBV10-2 with TRBJ1-6; D gene uncertain. CDR3 length equals 14 residues. Trimming pared 2 bases from V and 6 bases from J, leaving 8 bases between. CDR1 and CDR2 from the germline V gene are WSHSY and SAAADI. The CDR3 DNA reads as TGCGCCAGCAGTGAGAGTCAGATTAATTCACCCCTCCACTTT. Translation gives CASSESQINSPLHF.

The chain couples TRBV19 to TRBJ1-4; 7 bases are shared with TRBD1. The germline V gene has CDR1 LNHDA and CDR2 SQIVND (reference sequence). The CDR3 is made up of 15 amino acids. V shed 5 bases and J 4 bases; nucleotides not matched to a gene: 7. The CDR3 sequence: CASSLPGQYNEKLFF. In nucleotides, the CDR3 is TGTGCCAGTAGTTTGCCGGGACAGTATAATGAAAAACTGTTTTTT.

The J gene is TRBJ1-1, the V gene TRBV5-1; unclear D gene. Germline V gene sequence: CDR1 SGHRS, CDR2 YFSETQ. This CDR3 contains 13 residues. V shed 4 bases and J shed 6 bases, with 13 bases lying between them. CDR3 in DNA: TGCGCCAGCAGCCTACCGGGAGTCCCTGAAGCTTTCTTT. This translates into CASSLPGVPEAFF.

The rearrangement links TRBV7-9 to TRBJ2-3; D call uncertain. CDR3 length: 11 residues. V lost 3 bases and J lost 6, with 4 bases in between. CDR1 is SEHNR, CDR2 FQNEAQ, per germline (reference sequence). CDR3 loop: CASSFLDTQYF. The CDR3 DNA reads as TGTGCCAGCAGCTTTTTGGATACGCAGTATTTT.

The chain combines TRBV7-2 with TRBJ2-7; D not resolved. Looked up from germline, CDR1 is SGHTA and CDR2 is FQGNSA. The length of the CDR3 is 14 residues. With 0 bases removed from V and 5 bases from J, the gap between germline ends came to 11 bases. CDR3 in DNA: TGTGCCAGCAGCTTAGCCCGGACCCTTGACGAGCAGTACTTC. Protein sequence: CASSLARTLDEQYF. Supplemented by reference TRBV7-2 and TRBJ2-7, the full variable domain reads GAGVSQSPSNKVTEKGKDVELRCDPISGHTALYWYRQSLGQGLEFLIYFQGNSAPDKSGLPSDRFSAERTGGSVSTLTIQRTQQEDSAVYLCASSLARTLDEQYFGPGTRLTVT.

CDR3 nucleotide sequence: TGCGCCAGCAGCTACCAAGGGACTGGGCAAGAGACCCAGTACTTC. Translation: CASSYQGTGQETQYF. This sequence joins TRBV5-1 and TRBJ2-5, with TRBD2 as a possible D gene (6 bases). This CDR3 has 15 residues. The V gene lost 3 bases and the J gene lost 2 bases, with 14 bases spanning the gap. Germline CDR1 is SGHRS and CDR2 is YFSETQ.

The chain links TRBV6-1 to TRBJ2-1, with 9 bases fitting TRBD1. Germline CDR1 and CDR2: MNHNS and SASEGT. The J segment lost 3 bases and the V segment lost 6 bases, leaving 3 bases of the junction unmatched. The CDR3 is 14 residues long. CDR3 in amino acids: CASRRTGDYNEQFF. CDR3 coding DNA: TGTGCCAGCAGAAGGACAGGGGACTACAATGAGCAGTTCTTC.